Each of the 21 T cell receptor beta chains below was sequenced from the same sample in a study of human T cells and chemical hapten exposure. Described time point: patch test 3, about 24 weeks after DPC sensitization. Noted treatment: therapeutic diphenylcyclopropenone sensitization with weekly scalp DPC. TCRdb fed the RACE reads into MiXCR, producing one record per CDR3 protein. Counted here are more than 100,000 distinct CDR3 sequences, about 11% occurring once; the ten biggest clones make up 2% to 2.5%. This material consisted of whole blood, taken in connection with sensitization to the hapten diphenylcyclopropenone (DPC). These receptors originate from a woman aged 45-65 years with alopecia areata. Some clones in this sample may be carry-over from other donors' samples.

This chain uses TRBV5-4 with TRBJ2-1, with TRBD2 matching 7 bases. This CDR3 is 14 amino acids long. J was trimmed by 10 bases and V by 1 base; bases with no gene match: 8. The V gene's germline CDR1 is SGHNT and CDR2 YYREEE (reference sequence). CDR3 bases: TGTGCCAGCAGCTTGTTCGGTGGGGGAGGGGAGCAGTTCTTC. It translates to CASSLFGGGGEQFF.

This clonotype was recorded a few times. The chain joins TRBV6-2 or TRBV6-3 to TRBJ1-1; D is possibly TRBD1 (5 bases). The CDR3 has 15 amino acids. Trimming stripped 4 bases from V and 6 bases from J, with 18 bases between. Germline V gene sequence: CDR1 MNHEY, CDR2 SVGEGT. This CDR3 reads CASSFPGLRAAEAFF. Written as DNA, the CDR3 is TGTGCCAGCAGTTTTCCGGGACTCCGAGCGGCTGAAGCTTTCTTT.

This clonotype was counted between two and nine times. The chain couples TRBV7-9 to TRBJ2-1; D gene uncertain. CDR1 SEHNR and CDR2 FQNEAQ come from the germline V gene (reference sequence). Trimming removed 5 bases from V and 3 bases from J, with 11 bases in between. The CDR3 has 14 residues. CDR3 region: CASSHDTVYNEQFF. The CDR3 DNA reads as TGTGCCAGCAGCCACGACACCGTCTACAATGAGCAGTTCTTC.

V gene TRBV12-3 or TRBV12-4 combines with J gene TRBJ1-5; D is unclear. There are 13 residues in the CDR3. Trimming removed 1 base from V and 8 bases from J, with 9 bases in between. The CDR3 DNA reads TGTGCCAGCAGTTTAGGGGGTTCGGAGCCCCAGCATTTT. Residues: CASSLGGSEPQHF.

The gene calls are TRBV4-3 and TRBJ2-1; D may be TRBD1 (5 bases). This CDR3 has 16 residues. V lost 0 bases to trimming and J lost 2 bases, with 11 bases between them. Germline CDR1 LGHNA, CDR2 YSLEER. The CDR3 nucleotides are TGCGCCAGCAGCCAAGAAAGCCCAGGGCCCTACAATGAGCAGTTCTTC. It translates to CASSQESPGPYNEQFF.

In its sample, this clonotype was seen many times. The chain joins TRBV28 to TRBJ2-1; 7 positions match TRBD1. CDR3 length: 16 amino acids. J was trimmed by 2 bases and V by 7 bases; bases with no gene match: 11. Looked up from germline, CDR1 is MDHEN and CDR2 is SYDVKM. CDR3 nucleotides: TGTGCCAGCATACTTAATGATGGACAGGCCTACAATGAGCAGTTCTTC. It encodes CASILNDGQAYNEQFF.

The J gene is TRBJ2-5, the V gene TRBV4-2; D perhaps matches TRBD2 (6 bases). CDR1 and CDR2 (germline): LGHNA, YNFKEQ. CDR3 length: 15 amino acids. Trimming removed 1 base from V and 7 bases from J, with 16 bases in between. The CDR3 spells CASSQAREAWGTQYF. In DNA, the CDR3 is TGTGCCAGCAGCCAAGCGAGGGAGGCCTGGGGGACCCAGTACTTC.

This clonotype was counted only a few times. The chain is built from TRBV5-1 and TRBJ2-3, with 10 bases lining up with TRBD2. The germline gives CDR1 SGHRS, CDR2 YFSETQ. The length of the CDR3 is 17 residues. Trimming at V came to 0 bases and at J to 3 bases, leaving 7 bases not matched to a gene. The CDR3 region has the DNA TGCGCCAGCAGCTTGGGAGGGGGACTAGCGAAGACAGATACGCAGTATTTT. This encodes CASSLGGGLAKTDTQYF.

This sequence joins TRBV6-2 or TRBV6-3 and TRBJ1-1, with D unresolved. V dropped 6 bases and J dropped 2 bases, with 19 bases sitting between them. The germline V gene encodes CDR1 MNHEY and CDR2 SVGEGT. The CDR3 covers 16 residues. The CDR3 spells CASSYMRVRGNTEAFF. Written as DNA, the CDR3 is TGTGCCAGCAGCTACATGAGGGTACGTGGTAACACTGAAGCTTTCTTT.

This clonotype was counted only a few times. The chain is built from TRBV12-3 or TRBV12-4 and TRBJ2-5; D is perhaps TRBD2 (5 bases). The CDR3 totals 13 residues. Trimming took 3 bases from V and 3 from J, leaving 8 bases between them. The CDR3 region has the DNA TGTGCCAGCAGTTTGGTGGGAGAAGAGACCCAGTACTTC. Protein: CASSLVGEETQYF.

This clonotype was counted between two and nine times. The CDR3 here is CASSYLGNTEAFF. CDR3 coding DNA: TGTGCCAGCAGTTATTTAGGGAACACTGAAGCTTTCTTT. V usage is TRBV6-5 and J usage is TRBJ1-1; no clear D gene. V was clipped by 3 bases and J by 1 base, with 6 bases between them. The CDR3 runs to 13 residues. Germline CDR1 MNHEY, CDR2 SVGAGI.

The CDR3 spells CSVAQPYEQYF. The CDR3 nucleotides read TGCAGCGTTGCCCAGCCCTACGAGCAGTACTTC. V gene TRBV29-1 combines with J gene TRBJ2-7; unclear D gene. The V and J ends lost 4 bases and 2 bases respectively, with 6 bases between them. The CDR3 is 11 amino acids. CDR1 SQVTM and CDR2 ANQGSEA come from the germline V gene.

The J gene is TRBJ1-1, the V gene TRBV6-5; the D is unclear. Germline CDR1 and CDR2: MNHEY and SVGAGI. The CDR3 runs 13 residues. V lost 6 bases, J lost 3 bases, and 11 bases lay in between. CDR3 sequence: CASRKAGDTEAFF. The DNA for the CDR3 is TGTGCCAGCAGGAAGGCGGGAGACACTGAAGCTTTCTTT.

This sequence joins TRBV6-2 or TRBV6-3 and TRBJ1-1; D is perhaps TRBD1 (5 bases). This CDR3 has 16 amino acids. In germline, CDR1 is MNHEY, CDR2 SVGEGT. V lost 0 bases and J 0 bases, leaving 11 bases between the germline ends. CDR3: CASSYSPGTLNTEAFF. The CDR3 DNA sequence: TGTGCCAGCAGTTACTCGCCCGGGACCCTGAACACTGAAGCTTTCTTT.

The rearrangement links TRBV12-3 or TRBV12-4 to TRBJ1-2; D gene uncertain. The CDR3 is 14 amino acids. V lost 1 base and J lost 8, with 14 bases in between. CDR3 in DNA: TGTGCCAGCAGTTTAGGGGCCAGCCCGCGCGGCTACACCTTC. It translates to CASSLGASPRGYTF.

This chain uses TRBV4-1 with TRBJ1-5, with D unclear. Between the trimmed V and J ends, which lost 0 bases and 6 bases, there was a span of 6 bases. This CDR3 has 13 amino acids. Looked up from germline, CDR1 is MGHRA and CDR2 is YSYEKL. The CDR3 DNA is TGCGCCAGCAGCCAAGATAAGGCTCAGCCCCAGCATTTT. It is translated as CASSQDKAQPQHF.

This clonotype came up many times. The rearrangement links TRBV7-2 to TRBJ2-7, with TRBD1 matching over 7 bases. The ends lost 5 bases at V and 3 bases at J; junction bases unmatched: 7. This CDR3 comprises 14 residues. Germline CDR1 SGHTA, CDR2 FQGNSA. The CDR3 bases are TGTGCCAGCAGCCGACAGGGTTCTAACTACGAGCAGTACTTC. It yields the protein CASSRQGSNYEQYF.

The chain couples TRBV29-1 to TRBJ1-5; D may be TRBD1 (5 bases). CDR1 is SQVTM, CDR2 ANQGSEA, per germline. Trimming pared 4 bases from V and 2 bases from J, leaving 15 bases between. The CDR3 has 15 residues. CDR3 in amino acids: CSVGVTGDGNQPQHF. The CDR3 DNA follows: TGCAGCGTTGGGGTGACGGGGGATGGCAATCAGCCCCAGCATTTT.

This clonotype was recorded at least ten times. The V call is TRBV12-3 or TRBV12-4, the J call TRBJ2-1; 10 bases are a match to TRBD2. V shed 4 bases and J 12 bases; nucleotides not matched to a gene: 18. This CDR3 spans 17 amino acids. The CDR3 DNA sequence: TGTGCCAGCAGTTCGGGACCGGGACTAGCGACTTCCTCTACGCAGTTCTTC. It specifies CASSSGPGLATSSTQFF.

The chain carries TRBV10-3 and TRBJ1-1; 9 nucleotides align to TRBD1. The CDR3 has 15 amino acids. V trimming: 6 bases; J trimming: 4 bases; junction bases outside the gene matches: 9. Germline CDR1 reads ENHRY; CDR2 reads SYGVKD. The CDR3 here is CAIRGQGGVGTEAFF. For the CDR3, the DNA is TGTGCCATCAGGGGACAGGGTGGGGTTGGCACTGAAGCTTTCTTT.

The chain couples TRBV5-5 to TRBJ2-2; D is possibly TRBD1 (5 bases). Trimming removed 5 bases from V and 1 base from J, with 9 bases in between. Germline-derived CDR1 and CDR2 are SGHKS and YYEKEE (reference sequence). The CDR3 length is 14 residues. The CDR3 bases are TGTGCCAGCAGGCAGGGAATGAACACCGGGGAGCTGTTTTTT. Translation: CASRQGMNTGELFF.